This entry concerns a single TCR beta chain. The CDR3 spans 14 residues. Germline values: CDR1 MDHEN, CDR2 SYDVKM. Trimming took 7 bases from V and 3 from J, leaving 16 bases between them. The record originates from a study of human T cells and chemical hapten exposure. Study-wide background: Upper-back patch tests with 0.01% DPC were read at 6 days.

In the original workflow: Sample-level TCR yields exhibited a median of about 96,000, with a range of roughly 20,000 to 750,000. One entry per CDR3 protein results from TCRdb running MiXCR on the RACE reads. For this entry, the V and J calls and clone size follow TCRdb and not the study's own pipeline. This table holds roughly 88,000 distinct CDR3 sequences, 9.6% found once. Indicated time point: pre-sensitization, week 0. The treatment here: therapeutic diphenylcyclopropenone sensitization with weekly scalp DPC. This specimen consisted of whole blood, obtained in connection with sensitization to the hapten diphenylcyclopropenone (DPC). The clonotype was recovered from a woman in her forties with alopecia areata. Some clones in this sample may be carry-over from other donors' samples. This chain joins TRBV28 and TRBJ2-7, with D possibly TRBD2 on 6 matching bases. The CDR3 DNA follows: TGTGCCAGCACCGCGAGCCCGCGGGGCTACGAGCAGTACTTC. Translation: CASTASPRGYEQYF.